One sample yielded the 7 T cell receptor beta chains listed below, sequenced in a study of T cell repertoires in cytomegalovirus infection. Each CDR3 protein is one row after TCRdb ran MiXCR on the reads. In the table there are hundreds of thousands of distinct CDR3 sequences, more than 20% of which are singletons. Sequenced input: CD8+ T cells from PBMCs. The receptors originated from a human donor in good health (CMV status not recorded). Some clones in this sample may be carry-over from other donors' samples.

This rearrangement joins TRBV7-6 to TRBJ2-7; perhaps TRBD2 as D (7 bases). The V end lost 1 base, the J end lost 5 bases, and 15 bases lay between the germline ends. CDR1 and CDR2 from the germline V gene are SGHVS and FNYEAQ. The CDR3 is made up of 15 amino acids. As DNA, the CDR3 is TGTGCCAGCAGCTTAGTTGGAGGGGGGGGCCACGAGCAGTACGTC. Its protein is CASSLVGGGGHEQYV.

This clonotype was seen repeatedly, ten times or more. The chain uses TRBV7-9 and TRBJ2-7; perhaps TRBD1 as D (5 bases). CDR1 SEHNR and CDR2 FQNEAQ come from the germline V gene (reference sequence). This CDR3 region has 11 residues. Between the trimmed V and J ends, which lost 5 bases and 7 bases, there was a span of 9 bases. The DNA of the CDR3 is TGTGCCAGCAGCCCAAAGGGGGAGCAGTACTTC. It translates to CASSPKGEQYF.

This clonotype occurred many times. The chain recombines TRBV24-1 with TRBJ2-3; no definite D call. This CDR3 comprises 16 residues. Trimming removed 3 bases at V and 0 bases at J, with 12 bases between. Germline lookup yields CDR1 KGHDR and CDR2 SFDVKD. Written as DNA, the CDR3 is TGTGCCACCAGTGATGGGTCCTTGACGAGCACAGATACGCAGTATTTT. Translation gives CATSDGSLTSTDTQYF.

Details on this clonotype: A junction boundary mismatches the germline segment, possibly from a read error. The V call is TRBV4-3, the J call TRBJ2-1; 9 bases line up with TRBD1. The CDR3 loop spans 16 amino acids. Germline lookup yields CDR1 LGHNA and CDR2 YSLEER. The CDR3 region has the DNA TGCGCCAACAGCCTAACCCCGGGACAGGGAGGCAATGAGCAGTTCTTC. Translation: CANSLTPGQGGNEQFF.

This clonotype was observed many times. The chain joins TRBV7-2 to TRBJ2-3, with TRBD2 matching over 9 bases. The CDR3 is 15 amino acids. Germline CDR1 is SGHTA and CDR2 is FQGNSA. V lost 2 bases, J lost 1 base, and 1 base stayed unmatched. The chain's CDR3 is CASSLLAGRTDTQYF. CDR3 coding DNA: TGTGCCAGCAGCTTACTAGCGGGGCGCACAGATACGCAGTATTTT.

The rearrangement links TRBV9 to TRBJ2-5, with 7 positions matching TRBD1. The V segment lost 3 bases and the J segment 5 bases; nucleotides outside the gene matches: 13. The CDR3 has 16 residues. The V gene's germline CDR1 is SGDLS and CDR2 YYNGEE. The CDR3 loop is CASSAGQALPLETQYF. As DNA, the CDR3 is TGTGCCAGCAGCGCCGGACAGGCCTTGCCTTTGGAGACCCAGTACTTC.

This clonotype has a handful of counts. V usage is TRBV29-1 and J usage is TRBJ2-5, with D perhaps being TRBD1 or TRBD2 (6 bases each). The germline V and J ends were trimmed by 8 bases and 5 bases, with 15 bases remaining between them. CDR1 and CDR2 (germline): SQVTM, ANQGSEA. There are 12 residues in the CDR3. The CDR3 DNA reads TGCAGCTTTGGGGGGCGCAGGGAGACCCAGTACTTC. It yields the protein CSFGGRRETQYF.